Below are 15 T cell receptor beta chains sequenced from a single sample in a study of STAT5B mutations in CD4+ large granular lymphocyte leukemia. Libraries were prepared by immunoSEQ multiplex PCR; TCRdb keeps only in-frame clonotypes and omits some of them. This sample has fewer than 40,000 clones, with 85% to 90% found just once. The sequencing sample was made of CD4+ T cells from blood buffy coats. All receptors come from a human donor in good health.

The CDR3 is CASSPGSGGGEQYF. CDR3 nucleotide sequence: TGTGCCAGTAGTCCCGGTTCAGGGGGAGGCGAGCAGTACTTC. The V and J genes are TRBV19 and TRBJ2-7; TRBD1 might be the D (7 bases). The CDR3 is made up of 14 amino acids. CDR1 LNHDA and CDR2 SQIVND come from the germline V gene (reference sequence). The V gene lost 5 bases and the J gene lost 6 bases, with 17 bases spanning the gap.

The chain employs TRBV19 and TRBJ2-7; no definite D call. The CDR3 covers 14 residues. V was pared by 5 bases and J by 0 bases, with 11 bases between. From germline, CDR1 is LNHDA and CDR2 SQIVND (reference sequence). The CDR3 bases are TGTGCCAGTAGTCCCGATGGGTACTCCTACGAGCAGTACTTC. Its protein is CASSPDGYSYEQYF.

V and J are TRBV27 and TRBJ2-7; 16 bases map to TRBD2. CDR1 is MNHEY and CDR2 is SMNVEV in the germline V gene (reference sequence). The CDR3 runs to 16 residues. Trimming took 3 bases from V and 4 from J; bases not matched to a gene: 3. The CDR3 DNA sequence: TGTGCCAGCAGTTTCCAGGGACTAGCGGGAGGGTACGAGCAGTACTTC. Residues: CASSFQGLAGGYEQYF.

The V call is TRBV2, the J call TRBJ1-4; 11 bases line up with TRBD1. Germline V gene data show CDR1 as SNHLY and CDR2 as FYNNEI. V lost 6 bases, J lost 5 bases, and 5 bases stayed unmatched. This CDR3 region has 15 residues. The CDR3 DNA is TGTGCCAGCAGACCGGGACAGGGGGTGAATGAAAAACTGTTTTTT. It codes for CASRPGQGVNEKLFF.

The chain joins TRBV27 to TRBJ1-2; D unclear. Germline-derived CDR1 and CDR2 are MNHEY and SMNVEV (reference sequence). V lost 0 bases to trimming and J lost 0 bases, with 17 bases between them. The CDR3 has 18 amino acids. The CDR3 DNA is TGTGCCAGCAGTTTATCCCTCCCCGGGTTGGGGACTAACTATGGCTACACCTTC. As protein: CASSLSLPGLGTNYGYTF.

The V and J genes are TRBV4-2 and TRBJ1-1, with D possibly being TRBD1 (5 bases). From germline, CDR1 is LGHNA and CDR2 YNFKEQ. The CDR3 runs 14 residues. The V gene lost 0 bases and the J gene lost 1 base, with 6 bases spanning the gap. DNA of the CDR3: TGTGCCAGCAGCCAAGATGGGACGAACACTGAAGCTTTCTTT. It specifies CASSQDGTNTEAFF.

V and J are TRBV4-1 and TRBJ1-6, with D possibly matching TRBD1 (5 bases). CDR1 and CDR2 (germline): MGHRA, YSYEKL. The length of the CDR3 is 14 residues. Trimming shortened V by 3 bases and J by 9 bases, and 12 bases separated the two germline ends. Written as DNA, the CDR3 is TGCGCCAGCAGCCAGGGAGGGGCCGGTTCACCCCTCCACTTT. It is translated as CASSQGGAGSPLHF.

The genes are TRBV9 and TRBJ2-5, with 9 bases lining up with TRBD1. J was trimmed by 2 bases and V by 4 bases; bases with no gene match: 12. The CDR3 contains 17 residues. CDR1 is SGDLS, CDR2 YYNGEE, per germline. The CDR3 DNA is TGTGCCAGCAGCCTCAGGGGGGGGACAGGGCCGCAAGAGACCCAGTACTTC. Protein: CASSLRGGTGPQETQYF.

V gene TRBV25-1 combines with J gene TRBJ2-3, with D perhaps matching TRBD1 or TRBD2 (5 bases each). Germline CDR1 and CDR2: MGHDK and SYGVNS. CDR3 size: 15 residues. Trimming removed 6 bases at V and 8 bases at J, with 21 bases between. CDR3 coding DNA: TGTGCCAGCAGGGCAAGTCAGGGAGTGGGGCCTACGCAGTATTTT. It yields the protein CASRASQGVGPTQYF.

The rearrangement uses TRBV11-2 and TRBJ1-2; possible D gene TRBD1, 6 bases. This CDR3 region has 15 residues. Germline V gives CDR1 SGHAT, CDR2 FQNNGV. The ends were cut back, 5 bases at V and 5 bases at J, with 18 bases in the middle. The CDR3 bases are TGTGCCAGCAGCGTACCTTCCGGGACATCGTATGGCTACACCTTC. Protein: CASSVPSGTSYGYTF.

The chain recombines TRBV11-2 with TRBJ1-2; 11 bases fit TRBD1. The CDR3 runs 18 residues. Germline V gene data show CDR1 as SGHAT and CDR2 as FQNNGV. V shed 4 bases and J 8 bases; nucleotides not matched to a gene: 18. CDR3 loop: CASSSYFGQGAHWRGYTF. The CDR3 DNA is TGTGCCAGCAGCTCTTACTTCGGACAGGGGGCACACTGGAGAGGCTACACCTTC.

Concerning this clone itself: Relative to the germline gene, one junction end is altered; a read error may explain this. V usage is TRBV9 and J usage is TRBJ2-5; 11 positions agree with TRBD1. The CDR3 is 15 amino acids. Germline V gives CDR1 SGDLS, CDR2 YYNGEE. Here the CDR3 reads CASSIRTGGEEAQYF. CDR3 nucleotides: TGTGCCAGCAGCATACGGACAGGGGGCGAAGAGGCCCAGTACTTC.

The CDR3 DNA reads TGTGCGTCAGGGGGCCTCACAGATACGCAGTATTTT. This translates into CASGGLTDTQYF. The genes are TRBV12-5 and TRBJ2-3; 8 bases are a match to TRBD1. CDR1 is LGHNT, CDR2 FRNRAP, per germline. The CDR3 has 12 amino acids.

This clone was observed a single time. The rearrangement links TRBV7-8 to TRBJ1-2; 8 bases line up with TRBD1. This CDR3 comprises 17 residues. Losses at the gene ends were 3 bases for V and 1 base for J; bases not matched to a gene: 10. CDR1 is SGHVS and CDR2 is FQNEAQ in the germline V gene. The CDR3 DNA reads as TGTGCCAGCAGCTTTCTCCCGGGACAGGAGCTTAACTATGGCTACACCTTC. It translates to CASSFLPGQELNYGYTF.

This rearrangement joins TRBV9 to TRBJ1-5; 7 nucleotides line up with TRBD1. The CDR3 is made up of 15 amino acids. Germline CDR1 and CDR2: SGDLS and YYNGEE. The trim removed 5 bases at V and 4 bases at J, leaving 9 bases unmatched. The CDR3 spells CASSHGQELNQPQHF. The CDR3, as DNA: TGTGCCAGCAGTCACGGACAGGAGCTTAATCAGCCCCAGCATTTT.